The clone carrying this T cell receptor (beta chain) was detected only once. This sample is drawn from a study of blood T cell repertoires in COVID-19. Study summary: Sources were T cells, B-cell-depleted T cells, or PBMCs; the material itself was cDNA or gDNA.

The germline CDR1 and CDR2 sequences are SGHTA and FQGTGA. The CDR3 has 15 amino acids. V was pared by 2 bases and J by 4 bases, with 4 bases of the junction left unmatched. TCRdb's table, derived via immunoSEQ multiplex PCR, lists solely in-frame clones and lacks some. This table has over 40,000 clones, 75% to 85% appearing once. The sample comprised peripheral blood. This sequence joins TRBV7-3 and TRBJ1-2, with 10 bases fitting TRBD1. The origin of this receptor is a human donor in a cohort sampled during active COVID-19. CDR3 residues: CASSLDGQGVYGYTF. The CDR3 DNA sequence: TGTGCCAGCAGCTTAGATGGACAGGGGGTCTATGGCTACACCTTC.